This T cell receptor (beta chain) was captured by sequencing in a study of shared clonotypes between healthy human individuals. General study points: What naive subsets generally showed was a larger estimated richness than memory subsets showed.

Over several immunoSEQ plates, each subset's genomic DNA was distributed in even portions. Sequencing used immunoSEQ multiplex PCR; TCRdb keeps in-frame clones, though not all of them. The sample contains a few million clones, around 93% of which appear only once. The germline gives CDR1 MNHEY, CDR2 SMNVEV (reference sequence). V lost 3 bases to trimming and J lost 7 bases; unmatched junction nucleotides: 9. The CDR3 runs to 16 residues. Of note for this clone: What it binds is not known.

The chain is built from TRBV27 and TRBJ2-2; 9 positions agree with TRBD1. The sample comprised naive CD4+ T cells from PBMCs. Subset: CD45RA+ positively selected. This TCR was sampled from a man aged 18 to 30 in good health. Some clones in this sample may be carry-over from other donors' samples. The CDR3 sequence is CASSLDRGNGIGELFF. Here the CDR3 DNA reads TGTGCCAGCAGTTTGGACAGGGGAAATGGGATCGGGGAGCTGTTTTTT.